The sample holds one count of the clone carrying this TCR beta chain. Authors' data handling: Using reference gene primer amplification, nucleated cell counts were estimated. Clones were sequenced by immunoSEQ multiplex PCR, and TCRdb holds only the in-frame ones, with some missing. For V, J and clone size, that table is used; D and trimming come from the DNA. The data contain under 400,000 clones, more than 70% of them singletons. The data were obtained in a study of blood T cell repertoires in COVID-19. This CDR3 is 13 amino acids long. Per germline, CDR1 SEHNR and CDR2 FQNEAQ (reference sequence). Trimming removed 5 bases from V and 4 bases from J; junction bases left unmatched: 1.

The sequence was collected from a middle-aged man in a cohort exposed to, infected with or recovered from COVID-19 (not recorded which). This sequence joins TRBV7-9 and TRBJ2-5, with 10 bases aligning to TRBD1. The sample comprised PBMCs or T cells enriched from blood (not recorded which). CDR3 DNA sequence: TGTGCCAGCAGCGGGACAGGGGTAGAGACCCAGTACTTC. It codes for CASSGTGVETQYF. Using reference TRBV7-9 and TRBJ2-5 for the parts outside the CDR3, the full variable domain is DTGVSQNPRHKITKRGQNVTFRCDPISEHNRLYWYRQTLGQGPEFLTYFQNEAQLEKSRLLSDRFSAERPKGSFSTLEIQRTEQGDSAMYLCASSGTGVETQYFGPGTRLLVL.